The entry below gives a single T cell receptor (beta chain) sequence along with its context. As yet, its antigen is unknown. Assayed TCR templates numbered roughly 93,000 for each sample. Assay used: immunoSEQ multiplex PCR; TCRdb lists only in-frame clones, some missing. This table has around 100,000 clones, 75% to 95% appearing once. These data are taken from a study of siplizumab effects on memory and regulatory T cells. Study-level findings and limits: Unstimulated naive T cells seemed to show more diversity than memory cells did, and they also seemed to be among the major contributors to the alloresponse. Treg-derived clones made up an average of approximately 70% of mappable alloreactive CD4+ clones with siplizumab and over 25% in controls. The drug siplizumab significantly decreased the alloreactive sequences that could be traced to unstimulated CD4+ memory cells.

The TCR was taken from a human donor in good health. Some clones in this sample may be carry-over from other donors' samples. What was sequenced was CD4+ T cells sorted from blood.

CDR3 sequence reads: CASSPGTSGRADTQYF. DNA for the CDR3: TGCGCCAGCAGCCCAGGGACTAGCGGGAGGGCAGATACGCAGTATTTT. This chain joins TRBV5-1 and TRBJ2-3; 16 positions match TRBD2. The germline V gene encodes CDR1 SGHRS and CDR2 YFSETQ. The ends lost 4 bases at V and 4 bases at J; junction bases unmatched: 3. The CDR3 sequence is 16 residues long.